Listed below are T cell receptor beta chains from one sample, sequenced in a study of blood T cell repertoires in COVID-19. Some clones are missing from TCRdb's copy, which holds only in-frame ones; the method was immunoSEQ multiplex PCR. This table holds around 290,000 clones, approximately 90% found once. The specimen was PBMCs or T cells enriched from blood (not recorded which). The receptors come from a woman aged 60-75 years in a cohort exposed to, infected with or recovered from COVID-19 (not recorded which). Each CDR3 is given with its conserved first and last residue. D genes are given only for firm matches. Some rows have no size entry. The others give once, few or many, or a class for an expanded clone.

abundance,d_gene,v_gene,j_gene,CDR3nt,CDR3aa
.,TRBD1,TRBV7-2,TRBJ2-5,TGTGCCAGCAGCTTCCTCAGGGGGCGGGAGACCCAGTACTTC,CASSFLRGRETQYF
.,.,TRBV28,TRBJ1-2,TGTGCCAGCAGTTTATCACAGGGCTATGGCTACACCTTC,CASSLSQGYGYTF
.,TRBD1,TRBV25-1,TRBJ2-2,TGTGCCAGCAGATTCGACAGGGGCCGCCACACCGGGGAGCTGTTTTTT,CASRFDRGRHTGELFF
.,.,TRBV19,TRBJ1-2,TGTGCCAGTAGTATTGAGAACTACTTGTCCGGGACAAACTATGGCTACACCTTC,CASSIENYLSGTNYGYTF
once,.,TRBV7-9,TRBJ2-5,TGTGCCAGCAGCCCGCGGGACCCATACTTGGGGACCCAGTACTTC,CASSPRDPYLGTQYF
.,TRBD2,TRBV13,TRBJ2-5,TGTGCCAGCAGCCTCCCGGGGGTAGCGGGAGTTCGGGAGACCCAGTACTTC,CASSLPGVAGVRETQYF
.,TRBD1,TRBV5-1,TRBJ2-7,TGCGCCAGCAGCACGCGGACAGGGGGGCTAGGAGAGCAGTACTTC,CASSTRTGGLGEQYF
.,TRBD1,TRBV13,TRBJ2-7,TGTGCCAGCAGCCCGCGGGACAGGGGCTACGAGCAGTACTTC,CASSPRDRGYEQYF
.,.,TRBV18,TRBJ2-7,TGTGCCAGCTCACCAGTAGCGAAAGGCTACGAGCAGTACTTC,CASSPVAKGYEQYF
.,.,TRBV2,TRBJ2-2,TGTGCCAGCAGAGTGCAACAGACGAACACCGGGGAGCTGTTTTTT,CASRVQQTNTGELFF
.,TRBD1,TRBV6-5,TRBJ2-7,TGTGCCAGCAGCCCCACAGGGGGCTCCCGCTACGAGCAGTACTTC,CASSPTGGSRYEQYF
.,TRBD2,TRBV19,TRBJ2-3,TGTGCCAGTAGTATAGATAGCCTAGCGGGAGGGCCGTTAGATACGCAGTATTTT,CASSIDSLAGGPLDTQYF
.,.,TRBV18,TRBJ2-1,TGTGCCAGCTCACCCATTAGGGGGAGTACCTACAATGAGCAGTTCTTC,CASSPIRGSTYNEQFF
.,TRBD2,TRBV7-3,TRBJ2-1,TGTGCCAGCAGCCAACGGACTAGCGAATACAATGAGCAGTTCTTC,CASSQRTSEYNEQFF
.,TRBD1,TRBV6-5,TRBJ1-2,TGTGCCAGCATCTGGGACAGGTATGGCTACACCTTC,CASIWDRYGYTF
.,.,TRBV20-1,TRBJ1-2,TGCAGTGCCCCTACTAACTATGGCTACACCTTC,CSAPTNYGYTF
.,.,TRBV18,TRBJ1-5,TGTGCCAGCTCACAGGGGTTGAGCAATCAGCCCCAGCATTTT,CASSQGLSNQPQHF
.,TRBD1,TRBV19,TRBJ1-2,TGTGCCAGTAGTATCCAGGGACAGGGGTACTCCAACTATGGCTACACCTTC,CASSIQGQGYSNYGYTF
.,TRBD1,TRBV5-4,TRBJ1-2,TGTGCCAGCAGCACGGGACAGGCTCTACTCTATGGCTACACCTTC,CASSTGQALLYGYTF
few,.,TRBV3-1/TRBV3-2,TRBJ2-3,TGTGCCAGCAGCCGGACTATATCACCCCGCACAGATACGCAGTATTTT,CASSRTISPRTDTQYF
.,TRBD2,TRBV5-6,TRBJ2-7,TGTGCCAGCAGCTTTAATAGCGGGAGCTCCTACGAGCAGTACTTC,CASSFNSGSSYEQYF
.,.,TRBV18,TRBJ2-5,TGTGCCAGCTCACCAATCCAGGAGACCCAGTACTTC,CASSPIQETQYF
once,.,TRBV27,TRBJ1-5,TGTGCCAGCAGTCCCCTAGACTCACTTCAGCCCCAGCATTTT,CASSPLDSLQPQHF
few,TRBD1,TRBV30,TRBJ2-7,TGTGCCTGGAGTTGGACAGGTGCCTCCTACGAGCAGTACTTC,CAWSWTGASYEQYF
many,TRBD2,TRBV19,TRBJ2-2,TGTGCCAGTAGTGGGAGGGAGGCCCTAAACACCGGGGAGCTGTTTTTT,CASSGREALNTGELFF
.,TRBD2,TRBV27,TRBJ2-7,TGTGCCAGCAGTCTGACTAGCGGGAACTCCTACGAGCAGTACTTC,CASSLTSGNSYEQYF
.,TRBD1,TRBV5-1,TRBJ2-5,TGCGCCAGCAGCCCCCGGACAGGGGGCGGAGAGACCCAGTACTTC,CASSPRTGGGETQYF